This T cell receptor (beta chain) was found in a study of human T cells and chemical hapten exposure. The library labeled individual cDNA molecules by adding unique molecular identifiers to them. One entry per CDR3 protein, called by TCRdb with MiXCR from the 5' RACE reads. Found here are tens of thousands of distinct CDR3 sequences, 15% to 20% of them singletons; the top ten hold nearly 7%. Before extraction, the whole blood was not fractionated, and total RNA was taken from it. The germline V gene encodes CDR1 SNHLY and CDR2 FYNNEI. The V end lost 11 bases, the J end lost 6 bases, and 14 bases lay between the germline ends. The CDR3 loop spans 11 amino acids. This clonotype was counted at least ten times.

The sequence was obtained from a female donor in good health. J is TRBJ2-7 and V is TRBV2; D is uncertain. This chain's CDR3 is CAAGRPGEQYF. DNA of the CDR3: TGTGCCGCCGGCCGACCAGGCGAGCAGTACTTC.